Detailed here is one T cell receptor (beta chain). This record comes from a study of OX40 agonist ivuxolimab in advanced cancers. Germline CDR1 SGDLS, CDR2 YYNGEE. Trimming cost V 3 bases and J 0 bases, with 12 bases left between them. The CDR3 is made up of 15 amino acids. The assay was immunoSEQ multiplex PCR, and TCRdb's table has in-frame clones only and misses some. In the table there are around 86,000 clones, approximately 94% of which are singletons. Sample: CD4+ or CD8+ T cells sorted from blood, taken in a trial of the OX40 agonist ivuxolimab. The clonotype was recovered from an adult with an advanced solid tumor such as melanoma, head and neck, liver or kidney cancer. The rearrangement joins TRBV9 to TRBJ1-2; D gene ambiguous. CDR3 in amino acids: CASSDPDGTNYGYTF. DNA for the CDR3: TGTGCCAGCAGCGACCCGGACGGTACTAACTATGGCTACACCTTC.